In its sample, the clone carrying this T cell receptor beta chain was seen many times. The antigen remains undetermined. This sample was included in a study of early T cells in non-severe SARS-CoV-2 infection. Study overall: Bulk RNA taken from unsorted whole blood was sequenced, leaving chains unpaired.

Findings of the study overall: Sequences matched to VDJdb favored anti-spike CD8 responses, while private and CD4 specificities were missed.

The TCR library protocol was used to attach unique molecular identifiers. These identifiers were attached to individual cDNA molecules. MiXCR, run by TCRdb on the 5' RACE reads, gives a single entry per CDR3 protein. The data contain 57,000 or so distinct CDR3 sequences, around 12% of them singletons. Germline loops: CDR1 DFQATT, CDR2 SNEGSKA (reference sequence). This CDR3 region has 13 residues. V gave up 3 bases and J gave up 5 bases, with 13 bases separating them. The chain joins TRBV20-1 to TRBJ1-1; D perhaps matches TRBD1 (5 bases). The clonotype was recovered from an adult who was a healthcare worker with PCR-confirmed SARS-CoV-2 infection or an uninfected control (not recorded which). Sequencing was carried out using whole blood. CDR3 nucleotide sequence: TGCAGTGCTAGGAGAGGGGCAGGGACTGAAGCTTTCTTT. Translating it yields CSARRGAGTEAFF.